This T cell receptor (beta chain) comes out of a study of shared clonotypes between healthy human individuals. Measured with immunoSEQ multiplex PCR; TCRdb has only the in-frame clones, and not every one. The top ten hold more than 9.5% of the sample, which has a few hundred thousand clones, 50% to 80% seen once. Trimming cost V 4 bases and J 6 bases, with 20 bases left between them. This CDR3 has 16 amino acids. The germline gives CDR1 SGDLS, CDR2 YYNGEE. Sequenced: memory CD4+ T cells sorted from blood. The subset was: CD45RA-negative fraction. This receptor was identified in a man aged 25-45 years in good health. This sequence joins TRBV9 and TRBJ2-1; TRBD1 is a possible D gene (6 bases). This chain's CDR3 is CASSTLGTRPFNEQFF. Here the CDR3 DNA reads TGTGCCAGCAGCACCCTTGGGACAAGGCCCTTCAATGAGCAGTTCTTC.